This T cell receptor beta chain is from a study of Tregs in tolerant kidney transplant recipients (dated by TCRdb to the late 2010s). With respect to the entire study: Before combined kidney and bone marrow transplantation, this study identified donor-specific regulatory T cells using TCRbeta sequencing and then followed those same cells after transplant. Results the study describes overall, beyond this receptor: PCR primers changed over time for some patients, so nucleotide-level comparison across those patients' samples was not possible. Biological reproducibility was not directly assessed, although technical replication error appeared to be minimal. Because only a small number of patients were included, the study had limitations, and the results will need to be validated in larger populations as well as under other immunosuppression protocols. Donor-specific Treg expansion exceeded global Treg expansion in tolerant patients, suggesting antigen-driven rather than nonspecific expansion. Expanding Tregs with activated donor B cells appeared to identify the most biologically relevant and donor-specific TCRbeta repertoire.

Transplants used related donors with nonmyeloablative bone marrow transplantation; mixed chimerism was transient in the human trials. Thawed PBMCs were FACS-sorted into unstimulated Tregs (CD4+CD25+CD127-), CD4+ non-Tregs (CD4+CD25-), CD4 cells and CD8 cells. Patients were several combined kidney and bone marrow transplant recipients from the ITN036ST trial, and only these trial subjects had samples available. Healthy control blood was processed by Ficoll density gradient to PBMCs and cryopreserved; patient PBMCs were collected before and after transplant. For TCRbeta CDR3 sequencing, genomic DNA was extracted from sorted cells using the QIAGEN DNeasy Blood and Tissue Kit. High-throughput TCRbeta CDR3 sequencing was carried out commercially through immunoSEQ, with PCR amplification with bias correction and internal controls included. Turning to the authors' computational methods: A unique productive TCRbeta sequence was defined by the CDR3 nucleotide sequence when primers matched, and otherwise by the CDR3 amino acid sequence together with the Vbeta and Jbeta genes. As a correction for sorting error, sequences shared between sorted populations at a frequency ratio of 2:1 or less were discarded, and the remaining shared sequences were assigned to the higher population. A sequence counted as donor-reactive if, in CFSE-low cells, the sequence had a frequency of at least 0.01% and was expanded at least 5-fold compared with unstimulated cells. Repertoire divergence was quantified by Jensen-Shannon divergence calculated from the top 100 TCRbeta sequences ranked by frequency. For samples with multiple sequencing runs, sorting error was corrected in each run separately before the runs were combined. TCRdb took this table from immuneACCESS and kept in-frame rearrangements with V and J called. Such tables lack part of the clones; where checked against another copy, unresolved V genes explain under half of the gap, and the rest is unexplained. That table gives V, J and clone size, and the DNA gave D and trimming. The sample's table lists a count of tens of thousands of clones. 1.8% of the sample is in the top ten clones.

With regard to this clone: It lacks a known antigen. The CDR3 end lies 3 residues beyond the end of the read and is filled in from the germline J gene.

The germline V gene gives CDR1 as KGHSH and CDR2 as LQKENI. From its cysteine to its phenylalanine, the CDR3 spans 16 amino acids. Sequencing covers 39 bases of the CDR3, shown here with the frame starting at base 1. Unmatched junction bases come to 5, with V trimmed by 3 bases and J by 4 bases. Material: CD4+ T cells from blood (PBMCs), obtained 24 months after the transplant. The sequence was collected from a human patient who received a combined kidney and bone marrow transplant. Following transplantation, part of the T cell population may be supplied by the graft donor rather than the patient. The V and J genes are TRBV18 and TRBJ2-1, with 11 junctional bases fitting TRBD1. The encoded CDR3 is CASSPPGQGGYNEQFF. CDR3 DNA, as far as it was read: TGTGCCAGCTCACCTCCGGGACAGGGGGGGTACAATGAG.